Each of the 26 T cell receptor beta chains below was sequenced from the same sample in a study of early T cells in non-severe SARS-CoV-2 infection. TCRdb called the 5' RACE reads again in MiXCR, with one record for every CDR3 protein. The sample lists 70,000 to 90,000 distinct CDR3 sequences; around 12% were seen once. Material for sequencing was whole blood. The receptors derive from an adult who was a healthcare worker with PCR-confirmed SARS-CoV-2 infection or an uninfected control (not recorded which).

This clonotype was found a few times. V usage is TRBV12-3 or TRBV12-4 and J usage is TRBJ2-7; 8 bases fit TRBD1. The CDR3 is made up of 13 amino acids. The junction had 6 bases not matched to a gene; V was cut back by 6 bases and J by 5 bases. The CDR3 DNA follows: TGTGCCAGCAGACGGACAGGGAAAGACGAGCAGTACTTC. Translation: CASRRTGKDEQYF.

This clonotype was counted many times. V usage is TRBV7-6 and J usage is TRBJ2-7; 10 bases line up with TRBD1. Germline V CDR1 and CDR2: SGHVS, FNYEAQ. The V segment lost 4 bases and the J segment 4 bases; nucleotides outside the gene matches: 7. This CDR3 has 15 residues. CDR3 bases: TGTGCCAGCAGCTCCCTAGGACAGGGGGATTACGAGCAGTACTTC. This gives the protein CASSSLGQGDYEQYF.

This clonotype was picked up many times. The chain couples TRBV21-1 to TRBJ1-5; TRBD1 reflects the table's D call only, with no check against the DNA. TRBV21-1 corresponds to a pseudogene. The CDR3 sequence is 15 residues long. The CDR3 loop is CASRDLDSSNQPQHF. In DNA form, the CDR3 reads TGTGCCAGCAGGGACCTTGACAGCTCAAATCAGCCCCAGCATTTT.

The CDR3 DNA reads as TGCAGTGCCGCGGGAGTGGAATACAATGAGCAGTTCTTC. This codes for CSAAGVEYNEQFF. The chain recombines TRBV20-1 with TRBJ2-1, with TRBD2 matching over 7 bases. Germline CDR1 and CDR2: DFQATT and SNEGSKA (reference sequence). There are 13 residues in the CDR3. V lost 6 bases, J lost 4 bases, and 6 bases stayed unmatched.

J is TRBJ2-3 and V is TRBV5-4, with TRBD1 as a possible D gene (5 bases). CDR3 size: 14 residues. V was cut by 1 base and J by 2 bases, with 8 bases left in between. Per the germline V gene, CDR1 is SGHNT and CDR2 is YYREEE (reference sequence). CDR3 sequence reads: CASSLSGPTDTQYF. The CDR3 nucleotides are TGTGCCAGCAGCTTGTCAGGGCCCACAGATACGCAGTATTTT.

In this sample, this clonotype turned up many times. The V and J genes are TRBV7-3 and TRBJ2-6; the D is unclear. The germline CDR1 and CDR2 sequences are SGHTA and FQGTGA. The V and J ends lost 1 base and 4 bases respectively, with 8 bases between them. The CDR3 consists of 15 residues. This chain's CDR3 is CASSLMGSGANVLTF. CDR3 in DNA: TGTGCCAGCAGCTTAATGGGGTCCGGGGCCAACGTCCTGACTTTC.

This clonotype appeared a few times. The J gene is TRBJ1-5, the V gene TRBV20-1; D is possibly TRBD1 (6 bases). The germline CDR1 and CDR2 sequences are DFQATT and SNEGSKA (reference sequence). The CDR3 is 14 residues long. The V end was cut by 6 bases, the J end by 2 bases, with 14 bases between. The CDR3 loop is CSASQTGRNQPQHF. Written as DNA, the CDR3 is TGCAGTGCCAGTCAGACAGGACGCAATCAGCCCCAGCATTTT.

This clonotype was found many times. V is TRBV3-1 and J is TRBJ1-1; 7 bases map to TRBD1. The CDR3 sequence is 15 residues long. Germline loops: CDR1 LGHDT, CDR2 YNNKEL (reference sequence). J lost 5 bases, V lost 4 bases, and 10 bases had no gene match. CDR3 DNA sequence: TGTGCCAGCAGCCCTTGGGGGACAGAAGGGACTGAAGCTTTCTTT. It yields the protein CASSPWGTEGTEAFF.

This chain uses TRBV12-3 or TRBV12-4 with TRBJ2-5; TRBD2 is a possible D gene (6 bases). The V gene lost 8 bases and the J gene lost 0 bases, with 13 bases spanning the gap. The CDR3 covers 14 residues. Written as DNA, the CDR3 is TGTGCCAGCTCCGCGGGGCTTTACCAAGAGACCCAGTACTTC. Translating gives CASSAGLYQETQYF.

This clonotype was detected only a few times. The gene calls are TRBV4-1 and TRBJ2-7; 11 nucleotides line up with TRBD2. Losses at the gene ends were 3 bases for V and 1 base for J; bases not matched to a gene: 2. The CDR3 contains 15 residues. The V gene's germline CDR1 is MGHRA and CDR2 YSYEKL. The CDR3 sequence: CASSHGLAGSYEQYF. The CDR3 nucleotides are TGCGCCAGCAGCCATGGACTAGCGGGTTCCTACGAGCAGTACTTC.

This clonotype was found many times. This chain connects TRBV6-5 to TRBJ2-7, with 7 positions matching TRBD2. Germline trimming cut 6 bases from V and 3 bases from J; bases unmatched to any gene: 14. CDR1 and CDR2 (germline): MNHEY, SVGAGI. The CDR3 has 16 amino acids. In DNA, the CDR3 is TGTGCCAGCAGGAACTGGGCCAGCGGGATCAACTACGAGCAGTACTTC. This translates into CASRNWASGINYEQYF.

This clonotype was detected many times. This sequence joins TRBV28 and TRBJ2-1; possibly TRBD1 for D (5 bases). The V gene lost 5 bases and the J gene lost 3 bases, with 11 bases spanning the gap. Germline V CDR1 and CDR2: MDHEN, SYDVKM. This CDR3 has 14 residues. The CDR3 DNA is TGTGCCAGCAGTCCTGGAGACAGCTACAATGAGCAGTTCTTC. This encodes CASSPGDSYNEQFF. Together with reference TRBV28 and TRBJ2-1, the CDR3 gives the full variable domain: DVKVTQSSRYLVKRTGEKVFLECVQDMDHENMFWYRQDPGLGLRLIYFSYDVKMKEKGDIPEGYSVSREKKERFSLILESASTNQTSMYLCASSPGDSYNEQFFGPGTRLTVL.

In its sample, this clonotype was seen a few times. The V gene is TRBV20-1, the J gene TRBJ2-2; D is undetermined. The CDR3 runs to 12 residues. V was trimmed by 3 bases and J by 1 base, leaving 3 bases between them. Germline CDR1 reads DFQATT; CDR2 reads SNEGSKA (reference sequence). The CDR3 DNA sequence: TGCAGTGCTAGCCAGAACACCGGGGAGCTGTTTTTT. Translating gives CSASQNTGELFF.

The chain has TRBV28 and TRBJ1-1, with a weak D call TRBD1 (6 bases). Germline lookup yields CDR1 MDHEN and CDR2 SYDVKM. V was trimmed by 4 bases and J by 3 bases, leaving 9 bases between them. The CDR3 runs to 13 residues. The CDR3 sequence is CASSWHRDTEAFF. The CDR3 coding sequence is TGTGCCAGCAGTTGGCACAGGGACACTGAAGCTTTCTTT.

This clonotype was seen a handful of times. The gene calls are TRBV28 and TRBJ2-1; TRBD2 matches at 12 bases. Germline CDR1 reads MDHEN; CDR2 reads SYDVKM. CDR3 length: 18 residues. V was pared by 10 bases and J by 4 bases, with 17 bases of the junction left unmatched. The CDR3 protein is CATGGPASLAGGYNEQFF. The CDR3 DNA sequence: TGTGCCACTGGGGGCCCCGCCTCACTAGCGGGAGGTTACAATGAGCAGTTCTTC.

The J gene is TRBJ1-2, the V gene TRBV5-4; TRBD1 matches 10 bases. Germline V lookup: CDR1 SGHNT, CDR2 YYREEE (reference sequence). Losses at the gene ends were 0 bases for V and 6 bases for J; bases not matched to a gene: 2. CDR3 length: 14 residues. This CDR3 is CASSLVDRGDGYTF. The CDR3 nucleotides are TGTGCCAGCAGCTTGGTGGACAGGGGGGATGGCTACACCTTC. Filled out from reference TRBV5-4 and TRBJ1-2, the complete variable domain reads ETGVTQSPTHLIKTRGQQVTLRCSSQSGHNTVSWYQQALGQGPQFIFQYYREEENGRGNFPPRFSGLQFPNYSSELNVNALELDDSALYLCASSLVDRGDGYTFGSGTRLTVV.

The rearrangement joins TRBV18 to TRBJ2-1; a weak D match, TRBD1 (6 bases). The CDR3 runs to 12 residues. Trimming took 3 bases from V and 8 from J, leaving 8 bases between them. Germline lookup yields CDR1 KGHSH and CDR2 LQKENI. The chain's CDR3 is CASSPRGYEQFF. CDR3 coding DNA: TGTGCCAGCTCACCTAGGGGGTATGAGCAGTTCTTC.

The genes are TRBV11-2 and TRBJ2-1; unclear D gene. The CDR3 consists of 15 residues. Trimming shortened V by 2 bases and J by 6 bases, and 14 bases separated the two germline ends. CDR1 SGHAT and CDR2 FQNNGV come from the germline V gene. The CDR3 DNA is TGTGCCAGCAGCTTAAGTCCCCCCCCTCTCAATGAGCAGTTCTTC. It specifies CASSLSPPPLNEQFF.

This clonotype was seen more than once but under ten times. The chain recombines TRBV28 with TRBJ2-7; D possibly corresponds to TRBD2 (6 bases). Looked up from germline, CDR1 is MDHEN and CDR2 is SYDVKM. With 6 bases removed from V and 1 base from J, the gap between germline ends came to 19 bases. This CDR3 contains 16 residues. The CDR3 spells CASSRRLEMKSYEQYF. CDR3 in DNA: TGTGCCAGCAGCCGTAGACTAGAGATGAAGTCCTACGAGCAGTACTTC. Full variable domain (outside the CDR3, taken from reference TRBV28 and TRBJ2-7): DVKVTQSSRYLVKRTGEKVFLECVQDMDHENMFWYRQDPGLGLRLIYFSYDVKMKEKGDIPEGYSVSREKKERFSLILESASTNQTSMYLCASSRRLEMKSYEQYFGPGTRLTVT.

This clonotype came up a few times. V and J are TRBV27 and TRBJ2-5; D gene ambiguous. V lost 2 bases and J lost 4, with 11 bases in between. Germline loops: CDR1 MNHEY, CDR2 SMNVEV (reference sequence). The CDR3 length is 14 residues. CDR3 sequence (DNA): TGTGCCAGCAGTTTACGCCACGGTGGAGAGACCCAGTACTTC. It specifies CASSLRHGGETQYF.

This clonotype appeared many times. CDR3 DNA sequence: TGTGCCAGCAGCCTTGGGACGGGCGGGGAGACCCAGTACTTC. Translated, it gives CASSLGTGGETQYF. This rearrangement joins TRBV7-9 to TRBJ2-5, with D possibly called TRBD1 or TRBD2 (5 bases each). There are 14 residues in the CDR3. Germline loops: CDR1 SEHNR, CDR2 FQNEAQ (reference sequence). V lost 5 bases to trimming and J lost 5 bases, with 15 bases between them.

This clonotype was picked up a small number of times. The genes are TRBV20-1 and TRBJ2-7; the match to TRBD1 covers 10 bases. Germline V gene lookup returns CDR1 DFQATT and CDR2 SNEGSKA (reference sequence). J gave up 6 bases and V 4 bases, and 9 bases lay outside the gene matches. The CDR3 totals 14 residues. The CDR3 DNA reads as TGCAGTGCTAAGGGGGGGACAGGGGCCGGCGAGCAGTACTTC. Its translation is CSAKGGTGAGEQYF.

The table lists this clonotype with many counts. The rearrangement links TRBV5-8 to TRBJ1-4; D not certain. The CDR3 sequence is 14 residues long. V lost 1 base, J lost 5 bases, and 9 bases lay in between. In germline, CDR1 is SGHTS, CDR2 YDEGEE. The CDR3 bases are TGTGCCAGCAGCTTGAGCACGGGGAATGAAAAACTGTTTTTT. Residues: CASSLSTGNEKLFF.

J is TRBJ2-5 and V is TRBV11-1; 8 bases align to TRBD1. V was pared by 5 bases and J by 2 bases, with 4 bases of the junction left unmatched. The CDR3 consists of 14 residues. Germline V CDR1 and CDR2: SGHAT, FQDESV (reference sequence). Here the CDR3 reads CASSEGQVQETQYF. For the CDR3, the DNA is TGTGCCAGCAGCGAGGGACAGGTACAAGAGACCCAGTACTTC.

This clonotype occurred a few times. V and J are TRBV27 and TRBJ2-3, with unresolved D. V shed 8 bases and J shed 2 bases, with 11 bases lying between them. This CDR3 is built from 13 residues. CDR1 is MNHEY and CDR2 is SMNVEV in the germline V gene (reference sequence). CDR3 loop: CASRFVITDTQYF. CDR3 sequence (DNA): TGTGCCAGCCGCTTTGTCATCACAGATACGCAGTATTTT.

This clonotype appeared many times. This chain links TRBV5-1 with TRBJ1-5; 10 bases line up with TRBD1. V gave up 4 bases and J gave up 4 bases; unmatched junction bases: 2. Germline V lookup: CDR1 SGHRS, CDR2 YFSETQ. The length of the CDR3 is 14 residues. The CDR3 here is CASSPDRGNQPQHF. Here the CDR3 DNA reads TGCGCCAGCAGCCCGGACAGGGGGAATCAGCCCCAGCATTTT. Full variable domain (missing parts from reference TRBV5-1 and TRBJ1-5): KAGVTQTPRYLIKTRGQQVTLSCSPISGHRSVSWYQQTPGQGLQFLFEYFSETQRNKGNFPGRFSGRQFSNSRSEMNVSTLELGDSALYLCASSPDRGNQPQHFGDGTRLSIL.